This T cell receptor (beta chain) was found in a study of Ad26.COV2.S vaccination and SARS-CoV-2 variants. Libraries were prepared by immunoSEQ multiplex PCR; TCRdb keeps only in-frame clonotypes and omits some of them. The sample yields about 350,000 clones, around 90% seen once. In its sample, this clone was seen a few times. Other nucleotide sequences from this sample produce the same CDR3. Germline values: CDR1 SGHRS, CDR2 YFSETQ. The J segment lost 5 bases and the V segment lost 3 bases, leaving 9 bases of the junction unmatched. The CDR3 totals 15 residues. Specimen: peripheral blood, collected after recovery from COVID-19. J is TRBJ1-1 and V is TRBV5-1, with 8 bases fitting TRBD1. The receptor was isolated from a human donor who had recovered from COVID-19. This CDR3 is CASSSTNTGGTEAFF. The CDR3 nucleotides are TGCGCCAGCAGCTCGACAAATACAGGGGGGACTGAAGCTTTCTTT.